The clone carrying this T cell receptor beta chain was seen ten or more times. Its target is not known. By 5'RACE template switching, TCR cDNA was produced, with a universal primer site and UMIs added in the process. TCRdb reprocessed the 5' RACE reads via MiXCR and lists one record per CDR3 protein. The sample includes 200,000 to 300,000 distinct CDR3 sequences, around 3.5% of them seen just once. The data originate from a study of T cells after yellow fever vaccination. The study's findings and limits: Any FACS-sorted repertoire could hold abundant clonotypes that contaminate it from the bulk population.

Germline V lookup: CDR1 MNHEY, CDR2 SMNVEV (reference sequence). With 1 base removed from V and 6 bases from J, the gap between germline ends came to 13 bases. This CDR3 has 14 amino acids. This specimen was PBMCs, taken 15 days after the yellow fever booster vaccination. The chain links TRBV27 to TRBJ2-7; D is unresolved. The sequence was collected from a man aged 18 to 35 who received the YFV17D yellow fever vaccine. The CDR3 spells CASSLFREQPEQYF. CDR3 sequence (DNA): TGTGCCAGCAGTTTATTTCGTGAGCAACCCGAGCAGTACTTC.